This T cell receptor beta chain was identified in a study of neurological immune-mediated disorders. The CDR3 consists of 16 residues. Germline V gene lookup returns CDR1 DFQATT and CDR2 SNEGSKA (reference sequence). The V end was cut by 5 bases, the J end by 2 bases, with 20 bases between. TCRdb used MiXCR to reprocess the 5' RACE reads, holding one entry per CDR3 protein. Of 55,000 to 75,000 distinct CDR3 sequences listed, 2% to 2.5% were seen once; the top ten hold 2.5% to 3.5%. In this sample, this clonotype turned up many times. The TCR comes from a man aged 50 to 60 with multiple sclerosis. The chain couples TRBV20-1 to TRBJ2-3; D may be TRBD2 (5 bases). Input material: PBMCs. CDR3 in amino acids: CSAWRPDWPATDTQYF. In DNA, the CDR3 is TGCAGTGCTTGGAGGCCGGATTGGCCTGCCACAGATACGCAGTATTTT.